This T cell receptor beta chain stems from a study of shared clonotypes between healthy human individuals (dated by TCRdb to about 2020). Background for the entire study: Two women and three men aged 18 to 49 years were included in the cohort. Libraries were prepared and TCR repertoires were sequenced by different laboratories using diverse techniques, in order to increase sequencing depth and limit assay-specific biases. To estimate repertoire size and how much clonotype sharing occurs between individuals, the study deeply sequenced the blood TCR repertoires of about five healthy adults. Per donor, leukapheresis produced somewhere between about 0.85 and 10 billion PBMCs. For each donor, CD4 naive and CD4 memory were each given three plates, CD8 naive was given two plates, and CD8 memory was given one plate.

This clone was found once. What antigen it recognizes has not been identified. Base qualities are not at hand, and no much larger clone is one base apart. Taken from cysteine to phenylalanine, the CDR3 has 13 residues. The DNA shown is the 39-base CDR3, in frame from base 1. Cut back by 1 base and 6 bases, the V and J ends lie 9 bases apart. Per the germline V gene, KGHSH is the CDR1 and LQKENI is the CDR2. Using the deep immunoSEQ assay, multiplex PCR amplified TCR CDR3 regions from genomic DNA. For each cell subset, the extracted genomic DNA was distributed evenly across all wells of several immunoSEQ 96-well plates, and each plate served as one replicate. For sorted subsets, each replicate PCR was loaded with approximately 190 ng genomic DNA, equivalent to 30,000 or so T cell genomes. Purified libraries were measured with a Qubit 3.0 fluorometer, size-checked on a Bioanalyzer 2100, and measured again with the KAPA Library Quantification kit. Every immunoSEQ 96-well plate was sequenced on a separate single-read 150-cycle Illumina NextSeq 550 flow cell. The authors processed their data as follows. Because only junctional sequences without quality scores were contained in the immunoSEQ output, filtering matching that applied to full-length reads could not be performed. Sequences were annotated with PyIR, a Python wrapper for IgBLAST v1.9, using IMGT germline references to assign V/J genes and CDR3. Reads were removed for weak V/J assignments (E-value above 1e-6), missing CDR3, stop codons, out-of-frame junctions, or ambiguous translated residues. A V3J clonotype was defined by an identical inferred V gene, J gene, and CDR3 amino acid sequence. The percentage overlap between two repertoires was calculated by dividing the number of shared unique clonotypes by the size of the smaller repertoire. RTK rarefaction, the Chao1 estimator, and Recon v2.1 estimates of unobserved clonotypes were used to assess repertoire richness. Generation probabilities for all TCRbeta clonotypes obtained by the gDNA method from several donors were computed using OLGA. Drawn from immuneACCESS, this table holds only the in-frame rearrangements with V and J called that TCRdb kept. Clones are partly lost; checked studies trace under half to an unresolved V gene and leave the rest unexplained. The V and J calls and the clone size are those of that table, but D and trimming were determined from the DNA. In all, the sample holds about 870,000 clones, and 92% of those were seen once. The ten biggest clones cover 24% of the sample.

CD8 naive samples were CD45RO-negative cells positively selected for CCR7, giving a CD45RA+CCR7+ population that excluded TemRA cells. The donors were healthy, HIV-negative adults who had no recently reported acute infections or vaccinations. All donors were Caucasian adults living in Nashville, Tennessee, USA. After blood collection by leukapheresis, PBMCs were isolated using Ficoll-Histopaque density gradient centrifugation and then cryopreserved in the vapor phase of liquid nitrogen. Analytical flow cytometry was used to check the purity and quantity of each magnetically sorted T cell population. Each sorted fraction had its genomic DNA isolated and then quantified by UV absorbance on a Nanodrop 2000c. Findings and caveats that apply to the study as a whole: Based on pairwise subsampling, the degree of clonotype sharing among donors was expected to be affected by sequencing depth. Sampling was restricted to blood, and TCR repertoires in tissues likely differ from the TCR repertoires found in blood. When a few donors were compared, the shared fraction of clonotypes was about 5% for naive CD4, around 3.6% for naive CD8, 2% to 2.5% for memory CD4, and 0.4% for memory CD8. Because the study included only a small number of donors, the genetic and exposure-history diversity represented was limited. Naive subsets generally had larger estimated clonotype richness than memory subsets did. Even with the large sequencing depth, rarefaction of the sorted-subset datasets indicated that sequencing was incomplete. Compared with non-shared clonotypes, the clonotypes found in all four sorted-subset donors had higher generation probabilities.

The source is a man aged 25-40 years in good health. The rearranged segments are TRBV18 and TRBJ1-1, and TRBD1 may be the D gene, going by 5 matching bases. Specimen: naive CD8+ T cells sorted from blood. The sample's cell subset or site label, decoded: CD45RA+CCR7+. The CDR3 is CASSPQDTSEAFF. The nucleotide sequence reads TGTGCCAGCTCACCACAGGACACCTCTGAAGCTTTCTTT. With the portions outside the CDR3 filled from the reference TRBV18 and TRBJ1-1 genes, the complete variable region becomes NAGVMQNPRHLVRRRGQEARLRCSPMKGHSHVYWYRQLPEEGLKFMVYLQKENIIDESGMPKERFSAEFPKEGPSILRIQQVVRGDSAAYFCASSPQDTSEAFFGQGTRLTVV.